This entry features one T cell receptor (beta chain) sequence. The antigen remains unidentified. This CDR3 has 13 amino acids. Germline loops: CDR1 MGHRA, CDR2 YSYEKL. Trimming left V 3 bases short and J 11 bases short, with 16 bases between. Unique molecular identifiers were built into the TCR beta cDNA libraries. TCRdb itself ran the PCR reads through MiXCR, one entry per CDR3 protein. The repertoire holds roughly 600,000 distinct CDR3 sequences, with roughly two fifths as singletons. The data originate from a study of post-analysis software for immune sequencing data. Study at large: Relapsing-remitting, secondary progressive and progressive-relapsing forms made up the multiple sclerosis disease courses.

Study results and limitations: Those samples that were prepared in the same batch co-clustered strongly by F measure. In multiple sclerosis, normalized Chao1 diversity was significantly below that of controls. TRBV5-6, TRBV5-1 and TRBV20-1 were among four or five TRBV segments more frequent in patients than controls.

The V and J genes are TRBV4-1 and TRBJ1-1, with TRBD1 as a possible D gene (5 bases). This TCR came from a girl aged 5 to 17 with multiple sclerosis. The sample consisted of blood. CDR3 sequence: CASSHPRSRGAFF. The CDR3 DNA sequence: TGCGCCAGCAGCCACCCCAGGTCCCGGGGGGCTTTCTTT.